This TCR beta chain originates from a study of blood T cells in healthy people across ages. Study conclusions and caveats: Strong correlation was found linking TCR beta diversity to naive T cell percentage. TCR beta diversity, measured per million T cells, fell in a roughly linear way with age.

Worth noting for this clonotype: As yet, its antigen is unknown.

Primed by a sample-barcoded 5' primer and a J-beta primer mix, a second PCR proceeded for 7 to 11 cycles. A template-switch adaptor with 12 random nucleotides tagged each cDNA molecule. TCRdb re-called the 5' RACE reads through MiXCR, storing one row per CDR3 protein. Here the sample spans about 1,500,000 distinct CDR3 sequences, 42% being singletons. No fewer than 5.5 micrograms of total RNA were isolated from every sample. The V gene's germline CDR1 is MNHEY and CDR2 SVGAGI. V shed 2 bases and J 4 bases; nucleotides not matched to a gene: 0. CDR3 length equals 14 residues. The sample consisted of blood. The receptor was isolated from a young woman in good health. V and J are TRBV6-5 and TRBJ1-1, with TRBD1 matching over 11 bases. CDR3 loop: CASSYGTGGTEAFF. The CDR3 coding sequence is TGTGCCAGCAGTTACGGGACAGGGGGCACTGAAGCTTTCTTT.